A single T cell receptor (beta chain) is shown here with its context. Antigen unknown. The same CDR3 is also encoded by other DNA sequences in this sample. V dropped 3 bases and J dropped 4 bases, with 4 bases sitting between them. Germline CDR1 reads MDHEN; CDR2 reads SYDVKM. The CDR3 length is 12 residues. These data come from a study of cytomegalovirus exposure and HLA in healthy donors. Study-level points and caveats: Common viral pathogens (according to a later analysis) appeared linked to several of the most significant clusters. The study labeled 150 to 200 TCR beta chains cytomegalovirus-associated. In a later analysis, TCR beta V- and J-gene trimming showed a link to a missense DCLRE1C variant. Both high specificity and high sensitivity reportedly marked the classifier's diagnosis of cytomegalovirus status.

The PCR was carried out with 60 Vbeta primers and 13 Jbeta primers. The repertoire was sequenced with immunoSEQ multiplex PCR; TCRdb's copy has only in-frame clones and lacks some. The sample holds approximately 100,000 clones, over 60% seen once. Sample: PBMCs. This chain joins TRBV28 and TRBJ2-1; D gene ambiguous. The TCR comes from a man in his 60s in good health and CMV-seropositive. As DNA, the CDR3 is TGTGCCAGCAGTTTCAGGTACAATGAGCAGTTCTTC. It codes for CASSFRYNEQFF.